The 25 T cell receptor beta chains below come from one sample, sequenced in a study of blood T cell repertoires in COVID-19. Libraries were prepared by immunoSEQ multiplex PCR; TCRdb keeps only in-frame clonotypes and omits some of them. The sample records 150,000 to 200,000 clones, 90% being singletons. The material sequenced was peripheral blood. These receptor sequences come from a man over 45 with acute or convalescent COVID-19.

There are a few counts of this clone. This chain uses TRBV5-5 with TRBJ2-2, with 14 positions matching TRBD2. The CDR3 extends over 17 amino acids. V gave up 0 bases and J gave up 4 bases; unmatched junction bases: 2. Per the germline V gene, CDR1 is SGHKS and CDR2 is YYEKEE (reference sequence). For the CDR3, the DNA is TGTGCCAGCAGCTTGGGGGGACTAGCGGGAGTCACCGGGGAGCTGTTTTTT. It specifies CASSLGGLAGVTGELFF.

This clone was seen a few times. V usage is TRBV6-5 and J usage is TRBJ1-2; 8 nucleotides agree with TRBD1. CDR1 MNHEY and CDR2 SVGAGI come from the germline V gene. The V segment lost 2 bases and the J segment 4 bases; nucleotides outside the gene matches: 3. The CDR3 extends over 14 amino acids. The CDR3 coding sequence is TGTGCCAGCAGTTACGGGGACAGGACCTATGGCTACACCTTC. It is translated as CASSYGDRTYGYTF.

The J gene is TRBJ2-7, the V gene TRBV12-3 or TRBV12-4, with TRBD2 as a possible D gene (5 bases). Deletions cut 2 bases from V and 4 bases from J, with 6 bases between. The CDR3 loop spans 12 amino acids. Written as DNA, the CDR3 is TGTGCCAGCAGTTTAAGCGGTTACGAGCAGTACTTC. This gives the protein CASSLSGYEQYF.

The chain recombines TRBV23-1 with TRBJ2-5, with D tentatively TRBD1 (5 bases). TRBV23-1 is known as an ORF, though its function is uncertain. Trimming cost V 4 bases and J 2 bases, with 8 bases left between them. CDR3 length equals 13 residues. CDR3: CASSLQGQETQYF. Here the CDR3 DNA reads TGCGCCAGCAGTCTTCAGGGTCAAGAGACCCAGTACTTC.

The chain carries TRBV5-5 and TRBJ1-2, with 9 bases aligning to TRBD1. The trim removed 3 bases at V and 4 bases at J, leaving 10 bases unmatched. Germline-derived CDR1 and CDR2 are SGHKS and YYEKEE (reference sequence). This CDR3 has 16 residues. The CDR3 DNA follows: TGTGCCAGCAGCTCCGGGGGGGGACAGGGCCGCTATGGCTACACCTTC. Protein sequence: CASSSGGGQGRYGYTF.

This clone has only one observation. This sequence joins TRBV12-3 or TRBV12-4 and TRBJ2-1, with D possibly TRBD2 on 6 matching bases. The CDR3 is 13 amino acids. The ends were cut back, 7 bases at V and 3 bases at J, with 10 bases in the middle. This CDR3 is CASKGTLYNEQFF. The CDR3, as DNA: TGTGCCAGCAAGGGGACTCTCTACAATGAGCAGTTCTTC.

In DNA, the CDR3 is TGTGCCACCAGCAGGACCGGACAGGGGGCCGGTGAGACCCAGTACTTC. This translates into CATSRTGQGAGETQYF. V and J are TRBV15 and TRBJ2-5; 11 bases fit TRBD1. The CDR3 covers 16 residues. J was trimmed by 5 bases and V by 3 bases; bases with no gene match: 8. Germline assignment: CDR1 LNHNV and CDR2 YYDKDF (reference sequence).

V is TRBV4-2 and J is TRBJ1-2; a possible D gene is TRBD1 (6 bases). CDR1 LGHNA and CDR2 YNFKEQ come from the germline V gene. Trimming pared 4 bases from V and 4 bases from J, leaving 16 bases between. The CDR3 contains 15 residues. CDR3 sequence: CASSPTGTPLYGYTF. DNA for the CDR3: TGTGCCAGCAGCCCTACAGGGACCCCTCTCTATGGCTACACCTTC.

The chain uses TRBV5-4 and TRBJ1-4; unclear D gene. Germline V lookup: CDR1 SGHNT, CDR2 YYREEE (reference sequence). The CDR3 is 15 residues long. V gave up 4 bases and J gave up 0 bases, with 10 bases separating them. The CDR3 reads CASSPTKATNEKLFF. The CDR3, as DNA: TGTGCCAGCAGCCCGACAAAAGCAACTAATGAAAAACTGTTTTTT.

The rearrangement joins TRBV7-2 to TRBJ2-5; 9 bases map to TRBD1. CDR3 length: 15 residues. CDR1 is SGHTA and CDR2 is FQGNSA in the germline V gene. With V trimmed by 6 bases and J by 2 bases, 7 bases remained unmatched. The CDR3 region is CASSKGGTGQETQYF. The CDR3, as DNA: TGTGCCAGCAGTAAAGGGGGGACAGGGCAAGAGACCCAGTACTTC.

This clone was observed once. This chain joins TRBV19 and TRBJ2-5, with D perhaps TRBD1 (7 bases). Per the germline V gene, CDR1 is LNHDA and CDR2 is SQIVND (reference sequence). This CDR3 comprises 15 residues. The V and J ends lost 3 bases and 0 bases respectively, with 11 bases between them. The chain's CDR3 is CASSMRDSNQETQYF. The CDR3 region has the DNA TGTGCCAGTAGTATGCGGGACAGTAACCAAGAGACCCAGTACTTC.

Worth noting for this clone: This sample also contains other DNA sequences that code for the same CDR3. This chain links TRBV18 with TRBJ1-1, with unresolved D. CDR1 and CDR2 (germline): KGHSH, LQKENI. This CDR3 is 13 amino acids long. Trimming cost V 3 bases and J 2 bases, with 7 bases left between them. The CDR3 DNA sequence: TGTGCCAGCTCACCGGGCGCTAACACTGAAGCTTTCTTT. This sequence encodes CASSPGANTEAFF.

This clone was detected once. The rearrangement joins TRBV7-3 to TRBJ2-5, with D perhaps TRBD1 (5 bases). CDR3 length: 13 amino acids. Germline assignment: CDR1 SGHTA and CDR2 FQGTGA. Trimming shortened V by 5 bases and J by 7 bases, and 14 bases separated the two germline ends. The CDR3: CASSLILQGTQYF. The CDR3, as DNA: TGTGCCAGCAGCCTCATATTGCAGGGGACCCAGTACTTC. Using reference TRBV7-3 and TRBJ2-5 for the parts outside the CDR3, the full variable domain is GAGVSQTPSNKVTEKGKYVELRCDPISGHTALYWYRQSLGQGPEFLIYFQGTGAADDSGLPNDRFFAVRPEGSVSTLKIQRTERGDSAVYLCASSLILQGTQYFGPGTRLLVL.

The chain joins TRBV28 to TRBJ1-1, with D unresolved. With 5 bases removed from V and 6 bases from J, the gap between germline ends came to 19 bases. The CDR3 length is 15 residues. Germline lookup yields CDR1 MDHEN and CDR2 SYDVKM. The CDR3 DNA follows: TGTGCCAGCAGTCTAACACTAGGGAGGTCAGCTGAAGCTTTCTTT. Its translation is CASSLTLGRSAEAFF.

This chain connects TRBV27 to TRBJ2-2, with D maybe TRBD1 (6 bases). With 4 bases removed from V and 0 bases from J, the gap between germline ends came to 9 bases. Germline-derived CDR1 and CDR2 are MNHEY and SMNVEV (reference sequence). The CDR3 length is 15 residues. The CDR3 DNA follows: TGTGCCAGCAGTTCGGCAGGGGCGAACACCGGGGAGCTGTTTTTT. It translates to CASSSAGANTGELFF.

The rearrangement uses TRBV5-4 and TRBJ2-2; no reliable D call. The germline V gene has CDR1 SGHNT and CDR2 YYREEE (reference sequence). V was clipped by 2 bases and J by 3 bases, with 8 bases between them. This CDR3 contains 14 residues. CDR3 in DNA: TGTGCCAGCAGCTTCCTTTCGGACACCGGGGAGCTGTTTTTT. It yields the protein CASSFLSDTGELFF.

The V gene is TRBV4-3, the J gene TRBJ1-2; a possible D gene is TRBD1 (6 bases). CDR1 is LGHNA and CDR2 is YSLEER in the germline V gene. Between the trimmed V and J ends, which lost 5 bases and 5 bases, there was a span of 18 bases. The CDR3 has 15 residues. The CDR3 sequence: CASSSAGGQGYGYTF. CDR3 nucleotide sequence: TGCGCCAGCAGCAGCGCCGGGGGGCAGGGATATGGCTACACCTTC.

The chain recombines TRBV29-1 with TRBJ2-2; 8 bases are shared with TRBD2. V lost 5 bases and J lost 6; bases outside the gene matches: 2. Germline V gene data show CDR1 as SQVTM and CDR2 as ANQGSEA. CDR3 size: 12 residues. CDR3 residues: CSVPRGAGELFF. DNA of the CDR3: TGCAGCGTTCCGCGGGGGGCCGGGGAGCTGTTTTTT.

This clone has a handful of counts. This sequence joins TRBV7-9 and TRBJ2-7, with unresolved D. Trimming shortened V by 2 bases and J by 9 bases, and 11 bases separated the two germline ends. CDR3 size: 12 residues. The germline V gene has CDR1 SEHNR and CDR2 FQNEAQ (reference sequence). Written as DNA, the CDR3 is TGTGCCAGCAGCTTATCACCGGGTTTGCAGTACTTC. Its protein is CASSLSPGLQYF.

The chain has TRBV4-1 and TRBJ1-6; 8 nucleotides match TRBD1. This CDR3 has 14 amino acids. Germline V gene lookup returns CDR1 MGHRA and CDR2 YSYEKL. V was pared by 2 bases and J by 7 bases, with 1 base of the junction left unmatched. Here the CDR3 DNA reads TGCGCCAGCAGCCAACGGACAGGGAATTCACCCCTCCACTTT. It yields the protein CASSQRTGNSPLHF.

The chain is built from TRBV6-5 and TRBJ1-1; D not resolved. The CDR3 is 15 amino acids. Per the germline V gene, CDR1 is MNHEY and CDR2 is SVGAGI. Trimming left V 0 bases short and J 2 bases short, with 10 bases between. The DNA for the CDR3 is TGTGCCAGCAGTTACTCGATACAGCTAAACACTGAAGCTTTCTTT. Translation: CASSYSIQLNTEAFF.

The V gene is TRBV6-5, the J gene TRBJ1-4, with TRBD1 matching 7 bases. Losses at the gene ends were 6 bases for V and 8 bases for J; bases not matched to a gene: 9. The CDR3 totals 14 residues. Germline V gene data show CDR1 as MNHEY and CDR2 as SVGAGI. The DNA for the CDR3 is TGTGCCAGCAGGCGGGACAGTGCTGGCGAAAAACTGTTTTTT. The encoded protein is CASRRDSAGEKLFF.

The chain recombines TRBV5-1 with TRBJ2-1; no reliable D call. The V end lost 0 bases, the J end lost 0 bases, and 7 bases lay between the germline ends. The CDR3 sequence is 15 residues long. Per the germline V gene, CDR1 is SGHRS and CDR2 is YFSETQ. CDR3 in DNA: TGCGCCAGCAGCTTGGTTCTGAGCTCCTACAATGAGCAGTTCTTC. Protein sequence: CASSLVLSSYNEQFF. The full variable domain, its missing parts supplied by reference TRBV5-1 and TRBJ2-1, is KAGVTQTPRYLIKTRGQQVTLSCSPISGHRSVSWYQQTPGQGLQFLFEYFSETQRNKGNFPGRFSGRQFSNSRSEMNVSTLELGDSALYLCASSLVLSSYNEQFFGPGTRLTVL.

V usage is TRBV24-1 and J usage is TRBJ2-5; TRBD1 might be the D (6 bases). The CDR3 totals 15 residues. Germline V gene sequence: CDR1 KGHDR, CDR2 SFDVKD. V dropped 6 bases and J dropped 0 bases, with 13 bases sitting between them. CDR3 protein: CATSTSGQYQETQYF. CDR3 sequence (DNA): TGTGCCACCAGTACCTCGGGACAATACCAAGAGACCCAGTACTTC.

CDR3 DNA: TGTGCCAGCAGTGAAGAGGGGACTATTGAGCAGTTCTTC. Translation gives CASSEEGTIEQFF. The chain couples TRBV6-1 to TRBJ2-1; TRBD2 agrees at 7 bases. The CDR3 is made up of 13 amino acids. Germline V gene data show CDR1 as MNHNS and CDR2 as SASEGT. After removal of 1 base from V and 9 bases from J, the junction contained 3 bases not matched to a gene.